The sequence of this TCR beta chain was determined in a study of CDR3 diversity in severe acne. This CDR3 is built from 15 residues. The germline V gene encodes CDR1 SGDLS and CDR2 YYNGEE. V was clipped by 0 bases and J by 6 bases; unmatched bases: 2. MiXCR, run by TCRdb on the PCR reads, gives a single entry per CDR3 protein. The table lists roughly 100,000 distinct CDR3 sequences, 45% to 60% of them singletons. The chain recombines TRBV9 with TRBJ1-4; 10 bases are a match to TRBD1. This receptor was taken from a male donor with acne. Sequences were obtained from blood. The CDR3 here is CASSVAGTGDEKLFF. DNA of the CDR3: TGTGCCAGCAGCGTAGCGGGGACAGGGGATGAAAAACTGTTTTTT.